This T cell receptor beta chain was captured by sequencing in a study of shared clonotypes between healthy human individuals. About this clone itself: As yet, its antigen is unknown.

Study observations and caveats: The sampled material consisted only of blood, and tissue repertoires are likely to differ.

Germline V gives CDR1 MNHEY, CDR2 SMNVEV (reference sequence). V was shortened by 5 bases and J by 0 bases, with 17 bases between the two germline ends. The CDR3 contains 17 residues. As originally analysed: As immunoSEQ supplied junction-only sequences (without quality scores), filtering differed. Measured with immunoSEQ multiplex PCR; TCRdb has only the in-frame clones, and not every one. That table supplies the V and J calls and clone size; D and trimming were determined from the DNA. In the table there are about half a million clones, almost 80% of which are singletons. Sequencing used PBMCs. The sequence derives from a woman aged 40-49 years in good health. Some clones in this sample may be carry-over from other donors' samples. The J gene is TRBJ2-4, the V gene TRBV27, with unresolved D. The CDR3 here is CASSTVLSHLAKNIQYF. The DNA for the CDR3 is TGTGCCAGCAGTACCGTCCTATCCCACCTAGCCAAAAACATTCAGTACTTC.